This T cell receptor beta chain stems from a study of blood T cell repertoires in COVID-19. CDR3 size: 17 residues. Germline assignment: CDR1 MGHRA and CDR2 YSYEKL. Trimming stripped 0 bases from V and 2 bases from J, with 16 bases between. The method was immunoSEQ multiplex PCR; TCRdb's version includes in-frame clones alone and lacks a portion of them. The table lists 25,000 to 30,000 clones, over 70% of them singletons, with 45% to 55% in the top ten. The sample comprised peripheral blood. The J gene is TRBJ1-2, the V gene TRBV4-1, with D possibly matching TRBD1 (6 bases). The sequence was collected from a man in his forties or fifties with active or convalescent COVID-19. CDR3: CASSQEAMDRKNYGYTF. CDR3 in DNA: TGCGCCAGCAGCCAAGAGGCGATGGACAGAAAAAACTATGGCTACACCTTC.